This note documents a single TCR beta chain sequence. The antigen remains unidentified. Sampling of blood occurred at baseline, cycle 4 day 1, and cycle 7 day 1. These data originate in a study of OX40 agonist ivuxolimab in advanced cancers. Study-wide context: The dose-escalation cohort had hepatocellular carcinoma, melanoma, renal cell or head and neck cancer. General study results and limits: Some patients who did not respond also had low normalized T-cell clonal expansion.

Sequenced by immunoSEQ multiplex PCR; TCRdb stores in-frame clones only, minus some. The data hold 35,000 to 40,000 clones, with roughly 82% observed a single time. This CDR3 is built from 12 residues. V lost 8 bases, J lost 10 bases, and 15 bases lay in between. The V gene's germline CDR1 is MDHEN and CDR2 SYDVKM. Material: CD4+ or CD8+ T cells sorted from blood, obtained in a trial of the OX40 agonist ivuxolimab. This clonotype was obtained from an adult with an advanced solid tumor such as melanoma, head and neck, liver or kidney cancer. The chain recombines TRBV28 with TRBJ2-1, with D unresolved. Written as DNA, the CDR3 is TGTGCCAGCCGTTCCGATTCGGGCGAGCAGTTCTTC. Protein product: CASRSDSGEQFF.